Listed here are 11 T cell receptor beta chains from one sample, sequenced in a study of vaccination effects on CD4 cells after COVID-19. Their target antigens are unknown. The protocol was immunoSEQ multiplex PCR, while the TCRdb copy is restricted to in-frame clones and leaves out a portion. The sample consists of about 46,000 clones, around three quarters of them appearing once. Expansion of antigen-specific CD4+ T cells with viral peptide pools was carried out by the ViraFEST assay before sequencing. When around 9 days of culture had elapsed, CD4+ T cells were isolated. Either the BNT162b2 or mRNA-1273 vaccine was given to participants in two doses. The material was CD4+ T cells from PBMCs cultured with HCoV-OC43 spike peptides, obtained after COVID-19 vaccination. The subset: HCoV-OC43 spike overlapping peptide pool stimulation. The receptors stem from a human donor who received a COVID-19 vaccine.

This clone appeared once. The chain is built from TRBV2 and TRBJ2-7, with a possible D match to TRBD2 (5 bases). This CDR3 is 15 amino acids long. CDR1 is SNHLY, CDR2 FYNNEI, per germline. V lost 6 bases to trimming and J lost 1 base, with 16 bases between them. CDR3 residues: CASRADGLLSYEQYF. For the CDR3, the DNA is TGTGCCAGCAGAGCGGACGGATTACTGTCCTACGAGCAGTACTTC.

The chain couples TRBV20-1 to TRBJ2-1, with 7 bases matching TRBD1. There are 11 residues in the CDR3. In germline, CDR1 is DFQATT, CDR2 SNEGSKA (reference sequence). J lost 9 bases, V lost 5 bases, and 4 bases had no gene match. The CDR3 reads CSAAPGGEQFF. The CDR3 DNA is TGCAGTGCTGCCCCAGGGGGTGAGCAGTTCTTC.

The rearrangement uses TRBV14 and TRBJ2-1; tentative D call: TRBD1 (6 bases). CDR1 and CDR2 from the germline V gene are SGHDN and FVKESK. With 2 bases removed from V and 5 bases from J, the gap between germline ends came to 13 bases. The CDR3 is 15 amino acids. The DNA of the CDR3 is TGTGCCAGCAGCCAAAGGGGGAGACTGGACAATGAGCAGTTCTTC. This sequence encodes CASSQRGRLDNEQFF.

V is TRBV10-3 and J is TRBJ1-6; D not certain. Trimming pared 7 bases from V and 8 bases from J, leaving 9 bases between. Germline CDR1 ENHRY, CDR2 SYGVKD. This CDR3 spans 12 amino acids. The CDR3 DNA reads TGTGCCATCAACGCCGGGGATTCACCCCTCCACTTT. It yields the protein CAINAGDSPLHF.

The gene calls are TRBV4-1 and TRBJ1-5; no definite D call. This CDR3 contains 14 residues. V lost 0 bases to trimming and J lost 1 base, with 4 bases between them. Germline V gene lookup returns CDR1 MGHRA and CDR2 YSYEKL. Written as DNA, the CDR3 is TGCGCCAGCAGCCAAGATGGCAGCAATCAGCCCCAGCATTTT. It codes for CASSQDGSNQPQHF.

This clone was found a few times. This chain joins TRBV4-1 and TRBJ1-4, with D hard to call. Germline V gives CDR1 MGHRA, CDR2 YSYEKL. Trimming removed 5 bases from V and 6 bases from J, with 7 bases in between. The CDR3 consists of 12 residues. The CDR3 bases are TGCGCCAGCAGCGACCCATATGAAAAACTGTTTTTT. The encoded protein is CASSDPYEKLFF.

The gene calls are TRBV30 and TRBJ1-3; a weak D match, TRBD1 (5 bases). CDR3 length equals 15 residues. Trimming shortened V by 5 bases and J by 1 base, and 15 bases separated the two germline ends. CDR1 is GTSNPN and CDR2 is SVGIG in the germline V gene (reference sequence). For the CDR3, the DNA is TGTGCCTGGGGACCCCTCGGGGCGTCTGGAAACACCATATATTTT. Translated: CAWGPLGASGNTIYF. Full variable domain (remainder filled in from reference TRBV30 and TRBJ1-3): SQTIHQWPATLVQPVGSPLSLECTVEGTSNPNLYWYRQAAGRGLQLLFYSVGIGQISSEVPQNLSASRPQDRQFILSSKKLLLSDSGFYLCAWGPLGASGNTIYFGEGSWLTVV.

V is TRBV6-2 or TRBV6-3 and J is TRBJ2-5; 16 bases map to TRBD2. Germline trimming cut 0 bases from V and 5 bases from J; bases unmatched to any gene: 9. This CDR3 is built from 19 residues. CDR1 and CDR2 (germline): MNHEY, SVGEGT. CDR3 sequence (DNA): TGTGCCAGCAGTTACTCCCTGGGACTAGCGGGAGGGTCGGTGGAGACCCAGTACTTC. This translates into CASSYSLGLAGGSVETQYF.

The chain combines TRBV5-1 with TRBJ2-2, with D perhaps TRBD1 (5 bases). The CDR3 loop spans 15 amino acids. V was clipped by 5 bases and J by 1 base, with 12 bases between them. The germline V gene has CDR1 SGHRS and CDR2 YFSETQ. The CDR3 sequence: CASRKLRENTGELFF. Here the CDR3 DNA reads TGCGCCAGCAGAAAACTCAGGGAGAACACCGGGGAGCTGTTTTTT.

This rearrangement joins TRBV11-2 to TRBJ2-7, with 10 positions matching TRBD1. CDR1 and CDR2 from the germline V gene are SGHAT and FQNNGV. V was pared by 2 bases and J by 2 bases, with 9 bases of the junction left unmatched. This CDR3 comprises 17 residues. The CDR3, as DNA: TGTGCCAGCAGCTTAACCCTCGGGACAGGGGACCCCTACGAGCAGTACTTC. Its translation: CASSLTLGTGDPYEQYF. The full variable domain, its missing parts supplied by reference TRBV11-2 and TRBJ2-7, is EAGVAQSPRYKIIEKRQSVAFWCNPISGHATLYWYQQILGQGPKLLIQFQNNGVVDDSQLPKDRFSAERLKGVDSTLKIQPAKLEDSAVYLCASSLTLGTGDPYEQYFGPGTRLTVT.

J is TRBJ2-5 and V is TRBV3-1 (or the pseudogene TRBV3-2), with D possibly matching TRBD1 (6 bases). The V gene's germline CDR1 is LGHDT and CDR2 YNNKEL (reference sequence). V was cut by 4 bases and J by 2 bases, with 17 bases left in between. The CDR3 is made up of 16 amino acids. The CDR3 nucleotides are TGTGCCAGCAGCCTTTCATTTACAGGGCTACAAGAGACCCAGTACTTC. It is translated as CASSLSFTGLQETQYF.